The 18 T cell receptor beta chains presented below share a single source sample, sequenced in a study of cytomegalovirus exposure and HLA in healthy donors (dated 2017 in TCRdb). Library construction relied on the immunoSEQ multiplex PCR assay. For the multiplex PCR, a mixture combining 60 forward primers for TCR Vbeta segments and 13 reverse primers for TCR Jbeta segments was used. The immuneACCESS repertoire file appears here via TCRdb, limited to in-frame rearrangements. These files lack a portion of the clones; in checked studies, under half of the deficit traces to unresolved V genes, and the cause of the others is not known. A total of tens of thousands of clones appear in this sample, 55% to 70% of them only once. About 5.4% of the sample is held by the ten biggest clonotypes. Sequencing input: PBMCs. The receptors come from a boy between 5 and 17 years old in good health and CMV-seropositive.

The rearrangement uses TRBV4-3 and TRBJ2-2, with 8 nucleotides matching TRBD2. The junction had 10 bases not matched to a gene; V was cut back by 2 bases and J by 8 bases. CDR1 and CDR2 (germline): LGHNA, YSLEER. The length of the CDR3 is 16 residues. CDR3 loop: CASSQREAGEQGELFF. The CDR3 DNA reads as TGCGCCAGCAGCCAACGTGAAGCGGGAGAACAGGGGGAGCTGTTTTTT.

The chain joins TRBV6-5 to TRBJ1-3; D possibly corresponds to TRBD1 (5 bases). Germline V gene lookup returns CDR1 MNHEY and CDR2 SVGAGI. There are 14 residues in the CDR3. The V end lost 5 bases, the J end lost 4 bases, and 12 bases lay between the germline ends. The CDR3 sequence: CASSDQGRGNTIYF. The CDR3 coding sequence is TGTGCCAGCAGTGACCAGGGAAGAGGAAACACCATATATTTT.

This clone was counted only a few times. The chain couples TRBV15 to TRBJ2-3, with D perhaps matching TRBD2 (5 bases). From germline, CDR1 is LNHNV and CDR2 YYDKDF (reference sequence). CDR3 size: 14 residues. V was cut by 2 bases and J by 5 bases, with 11 bases left in between. This chain's CDR3 is CATSRTSGGDTQYF. The CDR3 DNA reads as TGTGCCACCAGCAGAACCTCCGGAGGAGATACGCAGTATTTT.

The chain is built from TRBV2 and TRBJ2-1; 8 bases match TRBD2. Germline V gene lookup returns CDR1 SNHLY and CDR2 FYNNEI. The V segment lost 8 bases and the J segment 3 bases; nucleotides outside the gene matches: 6. The CDR3 is 14 amino acids. The CDR3 spells CASRTSGFYNEQFF. DNA for the CDR3: TGTGCCAGCCGTACTAGCGGCTTCTACAATGAGCAGTTCTTC.

There are a few counts of this clone. The chain's CDR3 is CASSQDRGQGADEQYF. CDR3 nucleotide sequence: TGTGCCAGCAGCCAAGATCGCGGACAGGGGGCCGACGAGCAGTACTTC. J is TRBJ2-7 and V is TRBV4-2; 11 bases map to TRBD1. The length of the CDR3 is 16 residues. CDR1 is LGHNA, CDR2 YNFKEQ, per germline. With V trimmed by 0 bases and J by 5 bases, 6 bases remained unmatched.

The gene calls are TRBV28 and TRBJ1-5; D is uncertain. V was cut by 5 bases and J by 5 bases, with 13 bases left in between. CDR3 length: 14 residues. Germline values: CDR1 MDHEN, CDR2 SYDVKM. This chain's CDR3 is CASSPPLSYQPQHF. The DNA for the CDR3 is TGTGCCAGCAGTCCCCCCTTGAGTTATCAGCCCCAGCATTTT.

This clone was picked up one time. The chain carries TRBV7-8 and TRBJ2-7; 7 bases are shared with TRBD1. Germline CDR1 is SGHVS and CDR2 is FQNEAQ. Germline trimming cut 4 bases from V and 0 bases from J; bases unmatched to any gene: 6. The CDR3 sequence is 15 residues long. The CDR3 DNA follows: TGTGCCAGCAGCTCACACCGGGACAGCTCCTACGAGCAGTACTTC. As protein: CASSSHRDSSYEQYF.

As for this clone: One junction end disagrees with the germline gene, perhaps due to a read error. J is TRBJ1-2 and V is TRBV5-5, with D hard to call. Germline V gene data show CDR1 as SGHKS and CDR2 as YYEKEE (reference sequence). The CDR3 spans 14 residues. The CDR3 DNA reads TGTGCCAGCAGCTTGGGGAGAGTCAACTATGGCTACCCCTTC. Its translation is CASSLGRVNYGYPF.

The chain combines TRBV6-5 with TRBJ2-4; 7 positions agree with TRBD1. CDR3 size: 15 residues. Losses at the gene ends were 3 bases for V and 2 bases for J; bases not matched to a gene: 4. Germline lookup yields CDR1 MNHEY and CDR2 SVGAGI. The CDR3 loop is CASSYRGLTKNIQYF. In nucleotides, the CDR3 is TGTGCCAGCAGTTATAGGGGGCTGACCAAAAACATTCAGTACTTC.

In DNA form, the CDR3 reads TGTGCCAGCAGGGAATCAGGGGGCATTCAGCCCCAGCATTTT. It codes for CASRESGGIQPQHF. The rearrangement links TRBV6-5 to TRBJ1-5; 8 bases map to TRBD1. CDR1 is MNHEY and CDR2 is SVGAGI in the germline V gene. CDR3 length: 14 amino acids. V was clipped by 6 bases and J by 6 bases; unmatched bases: 7.

V and J are TRBV21-1 and TRBJ1-1; the table's D call, TRBD1, was not checked against the DNA. TRBV21-1 is designated a pseudogene. The length of the CDR3 is 13 residues. CDR3 nucleotides: TGTGCCAGCAGCAAATTCTTACCGACAAAAGCTTTCTTT. Its protein product is CASSKFLPTKAFF.

This clone has only one observation. CDR3 residues: CASSEFRGGNTEAFF. CDR3 nucleotides: TGTGCCAGCAGTGAATTCCGAGGGGGCAATACTGAAGCTTTCTTT. V is TRBV25-1 and J is TRBJ1-1; 7 positions agree with TRBD1. The germline V gene encodes CDR1 MGHDK and CDR2 SYGVNS. The V gene end was trimmed by 1 base and the J gene end by 5 bases; junction bases not matched to a gene: 7. The CDR3 runs 15 residues.

V is TRBV27 and J is TRBJ1-1, with D maybe TRBD1 (5 bases). The germline V gene has CDR1 MNHEY and CDR2 SMNVEV (reference sequence). Trimming cost V 6 bases and J 3 bases, with 14 bases left between them. This CDR3 has 14 residues. In DNA, the CDR3 is TGTGCCAGCAGACGGAAGACAGAAGACACTGAAGCTTTCTTT. This gives the protein CASRRKTEDTEAFF.

The chain has TRBV5-1 and TRBJ2-5; 9 bases align to TRBD1. The CDR3 sequence is 13 residues long. Germline CDR1 SGHRS, CDR2 YFSETQ. V was pared by 4 bases and J by 5 bases, with 3 bases of the junction left unmatched. CDR3 bases: TGCGCCAGCAGCCGGGACAGGGAGGAGACCCAGTACTTC. Translated, it gives CASSRDREETQYF.

This clone was seen more than once but under ten times. This rearrangement joins TRBV7-9 to TRBJ1-2; D is unresolved. With 4 bases removed from V and 3 bases from J, the gap between germline ends came to 12 bases. This CDR3 is 14 amino acids long. Germline CDR1 is SEHNR and CDR2 is FQNEAQ (reference sequence). The CDR3 loop is CASSSSTVDYGYTF. As DNA, the CDR3 is TGTGCCAGCAGCTCGTCTACAGTGGACTATGGCTACACCTTC.

The chain is built from TRBV6-1 and TRBJ2-2, with 7 bases fitting TRBD2. CDR1 is MNHNS and CDR2 is SASEGT in the germline V gene. V lost 9 bases to trimming and J lost 5 bases; unmatched junction nucleotides: 6. The CDR3 is made up of 13 amino acids. The CDR3 bases are TGTGCCAGTACCGACGGGGGGACCGGGGAGCTGTTTTTT. Protein: CASTDGGTGELFF.

The table lists this clone with a few counts. This chain joins TRBV30 and TRBJ2-3; weak D call: TRBD1 (6 bases). The CDR3 covers 12 residues. Trimming pared 3 bases from V and 5 bases from J, leaving 9 bases between. Germline lookup yields CDR1 GTSNPN and CDR2 SVGIG (reference sequence). In nucleotides, the CDR3 is TGTGCCTGGAGCGCAGGGGAAGATACGCAGTATTTT. Its translation: CAWSAGEDTQYF. Based on the CDR3 plus reference TRBV30 and TRBJ2-3, the full variable domain is SQTIHQWPATLVQPVGSPLSLECTVEGTSNPNLYWYRQAAGRGLQLLFYSVGIGQISSEVPQNLSASRPQDRQFILSSKKLLLSDSGFYLCAWSAGEDTQYFGPGTRLTVL.

V usage is TRBV13 and J usage is TRBJ1-3; D is unclear. Germline-derived CDR1 and CDR2 are PRHDT and FYEKMQ (reference sequence). The CDR3 totals 12 residues. V lost 2 bases, J lost 7 bases, and 6 bases lay in between. DNA of the CDR3: TGTGCCAGCAGCTTACTCGGGAACACCATATATTTT. Amino acid sequence: CASSLLGNTIYF.